The 20 T cell receptor beta chains reported below all come from one sample, sequenced in a study of early T cells in non-severe SARS-CoV-2 infection (dated by TCRdb to the early 2020s). Library construction relied on 5' RACE. The run used a NextSeq 500. Through fastp at Q25 and MiXCR, TCRdb rebuilt clones from the public reads, retaining in-frame beta chains. CDR3 protein duplicates are merged, each entry listing the most common genes and DNA. For this sample the table gives nearly 50,000 distinct CDR3 sequences, of which 6.2% were detected only once. The ten largest account for roughly 6.9% of the sample. The sequences come from whole blood, collected at baseline. These receptor sequences come from an adult who was a healthcare worker with PCR-confirmed SARS-CoV-2 infection or an uninfected control (not recorded which).

The chain has TRBV12-3 or TRBV12-4 and TRBJ2-3; 11 bases fit TRBD2. Losses at the gene ends were 5 bases for V and 3 bases for J; bases not matched to a gene: 10. The CDR3 totals 17 residues. In DNA form, the CDR3 reads TGTGCCAGCAGTCTCGGGACTAGCGGAAAGCTGACAGATACGCAGTATTTT. As protein: CASSLGTSGKLTDTQYF.

This clonotype occurred many times. This chain links TRBV6-2 or TRBV6-3 with TRBJ2-6; TRBD1 aligns across 7 bases. Looked up from germline, CDR1 is MNHEY and CDR2 is SVGEGT. The CDR3 runs to 14 residues. The trim removed 7 bases at V and 3 bases at J, leaving 3 bases unmatched. The CDR3 here is CASNTGVGANVLTF. CDR3 coding DNA: TGTGCCAGCAACACAGGGGTTGGGGCCAACGTCCTGACTTTC.

This clonotype has a count of ten or more. The chain joins TRBV12-3 or TRBV12-4 to TRBJ1-1; D call uncertain. The CDR3 has 13 residues. Trimming pared 3 bases from V and 1 base from J, leaving 6 bases between. CDR3 region: CASSFRGNTEAFF. The CDR3 nucleotides read TGTGCCAGCAGTTTCCGCGGGAACACTGAAGCTTTCTTT.

The genes are TRBV28 and TRBJ1-6; the D is unclear. The V and J ends lost 9 bases and 0 bases respectively, with 12 bases between them. This CDR3 is 15 amino acids long. Germline CDR1 reads MDHEN; CDR2 reads SYDVKM. CDR3 sequence reads: CASETSSSYNSPLHF. The CDR3 coding sequence is TGTGCCAGTGAGACTTCCAGCTCCTATAATTCACCCCTCCACTTT.

This clonotype was seen many times. The chain is built from TRBV5-4 and TRBJ1-4; D is possibly TRBD1 (5 bases). The length of the CDR3 is 14 residues. Trimming removed 0 bases at V and 7 bases at J, with 10 bases between. Germline V gene data show CDR1 as SGHNT and CDR2 as YYREEE (reference sequence). This CDR3 reads CASSLDRMIEKLFF. In nucleotides, the CDR3 is TGTGCCAGCAGCTTGGACAGGATGATTGAAAAACTGTTTTTT.

This clonotype was counted many times. The chain carries TRBV25-1 and TRBJ2-5; TRBD1 matches at 7 bases. The V segment lost 4 bases and the J segment 0 bases; nucleotides outside the gene matches: 5. The CDR3 is made up of 15 amino acids. CDR1 is MGHDK and CDR2 is SYGVNS in the germline V gene. This CDR3 is CASSAQGQNQETQYF. The DNA for the CDR3 is TGTGCCAGCAGTGCTCAGGGACAGAACCAAGAGACCCAGTACTTC.

The sample holds many counts of this clonotype. J is TRBJ2-6 and V is TRBV24-1; D may match TRBD1 or TRBD2 (5 bases each). The CDR3 covers 19 residues. The germline CDR1 and CDR2 sequences are KGHDR and SFDVKD. With 1 base removed from V and 0 bases from J, the gap between germline ends came to 15 bases. In DNA, the CDR3 is TGTGCCACCAGTGATTTTCTCAGGGTCACTAGCTCTGGGGCCAACGTCCTGACTTTC. Amino acids: CATSDFLRVTSSGANVLTF.

The chain recombines TRBV2 with TRBJ1-1, with a tentative D call TRBD1 (5 bases). The CDR3 covers 15 residues. Germline CDR1 reads SNHLY; CDR2 reads FYNNEI. V shed 1 base and J shed 0 bases, with 9 bases lying between them. CDR3 loop: CASSEGDGLNTEAFF. The DNA for the CDR3 is TGTGCCAGCAGTGAAGGGGACGGGTTGAACACTGAAGCTTTCTTT.

Many counts were recorded for this clonotype. The chain carries TRBV6-6 and TRBJ2-5; TRBD2 matches 9 bases. V shed 8 bases and J 3 bases; nucleotides not matched to a gene: 1. There are 12 residues in the CDR3. Germline V gene lookup returns CDR1 MNHNY and CDR2 SVGAGI (reference sequence). This CDR3 reads CASRTSEETQYF. CDR3 DNA: TGTGCCAGCCGGACTAGCGAAGAGACCCAGTACTTC.

V usage is TRBV6-1 and J usage is TRBJ2-1; perhaps TRBD1 as D (6 bases). Trimming left V 4 bases short and J 4 bases short, with 17 bases between. Germline CDR1 and CDR2: MNHNS and SASEGT. CDR3 length equals 16 residues. CDR3 sequence (DNA): TGTGCCAGCAGTGCGACGGGTGCAGGGGCTTACAATGAGCAGTTCTTC. Residues: CASSATGAGAYNEQFF.

The chain has TRBV5-4 and TRBJ2-3, with TRBD2 identical over 7 bases. V shed 7 bases, J shed 0 bases, and the junction held 11 bases outside the gene matches. CDR3 size: 16 residues. The V gene's germline CDR1 is SGHNT and CDR2 YYREEE (reference sequence). CDR3 coding DNA: TGTGCCAGCGGAGGGTTCGCTAGCGGAAGCACAGATACGCAGTATTTT. Its translation: CASGGFASGSTDTQYF.

This clonotype was picked up many times. V is TRBV11-2 and J is TRBJ2-6; D might be TRBD2 (5 bases). V shed 2 bases and J shed 4 bases, with 12 bases lying between them. Germline V gene sequence: CDR1 SGHAT, CDR2 FQNNGV. There are 16 residues in the CDR3. The CDR3 loop is CASSLFSGIGANVLTF. CDR3 nucleotides: TGTGCCAGCAGCTTATTTTCGGGGATCGGGGCCAACGTCCTGACTTTC.

This clonotype was detected a few times. The chain couples TRBV19 to TRBJ2-3; D is unclear. The germline V and J ends were trimmed by 3 bases and 3 bases, with 7 bases remaining between them. The CDR3 runs to 13 residues. CDR1 is LNHDA and CDR2 is SQIVND in the germline V gene (reference sequence). This CDR3 is CASSIQETDTQYF. The CDR3 region has the DNA TGTGCCAGTAGTATCCAAGAAACAGATACGCAGTATTTT.

The J gene is TRBJ2-7, the V gene TRBV6-2 or TRBV6-3; D is ambiguous. Germline-derived CDR1 and CDR2 are MNHEY and SVGEGT. There are 12 residues in the CDR3. Deletions cut 7 bases from V and 7 bases from J, with 14 bases between. CDR3 in DNA: TGTGCCAGCACGAACATGCCTGGGGAGCAGTACTTC. Protein: CASTNMPGEQYF.

This clonotype was detected only a few times. The chain uses TRBV4-1 and TRBJ1-3; D is ambiguous. From germline, CDR1 is MGHRA and CDR2 YSYEKL. V gave up 8 bases and J gave up 5 bases, with 13 bases separating them. The CDR3 runs to 13 residues. Here the CDR3 reads CASVTRDRNTIYF. DNA of the CDR3: TGCGCCAGCGTAACGAGGGATCGAAACACCATATATTTT.

The rearrangement joins TRBV18 to TRBJ1-2, with TRBD1 matching 8 bases. The CDR3 is 12 residues long. V gave up 7 bases and J gave up 4 bases; unmatched junction bases: 2. The germline V gene encodes CDR1 KGHSH and CDR2 LQKENI. As DNA, the CDR3 is TGTGCCAGCTTTGACAGGGGCTATGGCTACACCTTC. It encodes CASFDRGYGYTF.

This clonotype was counted only a few times. The chain's CDR3 is CASSLYGGETQYF. In DNA form, the CDR3 reads TGTGCCAGCAGCTTATATGGCGGAGAGACCCAGTACTTC. The chain combines TRBV7-9 with TRBJ2-5; D is ambiguous. Germline lookup yields CDR1 SEHNR and CDR2 FQNEAQ (reference sequence). Deletions cut 2 bases from V and 4 bases from J, with 8 bases between. There are 13 residues in the CDR3.

This clonotype has more than one count but fewer than ten. V usage is TRBV12-3 or TRBV12-4 and J usage is TRBJ1-2, with 9 bases identical to TRBD1. V lost 5 bases and J lost 7; bases outside the gene matches: 8. CDR3 length equals 14 residues. CDR3 protein: CASSPGTGFGGYTF. The CDR3 nucleotides are TGTGCCAGCAGTCCTGGGACAGGGTTTGGTGGCTACACCTTC.

This clonotype was observed many times. The chain recombines TRBV10-2 with TRBJ2-1, with TRBD2 matching 10 bases. The CDR3 has 16 amino acids. Trimming cost V 1 base and J 10 bases; bases outside gene matches: 10. Germline V gene data show CDR1 as WSHSY and CDR2 as SAAADI. CDR3 amino acids: CASSEFRAGGPREQFF. CDR3 nucleotides: TGCGCCAGCAGTGAGTTTCGAGCGGGAGGGCCCAGAGAGCAGTTCTTC.

This clonotype was counted many times. V gene TRBV3-1 combines with J gene TRBJ2-7, with a weak D call TRBD1 (5 bases). Germline CDR1 reads LGHDT; CDR2 reads YNNKEL (reference sequence). The ends were cut back, 6 bases at V and 6 bases at J, with 9 bases in the middle. CDR3 length: 11 residues. This CDR3 reads CASSWGGEQYF. The CDR3 DNA follows: TGTGCCAGCAGTTGGGGCGGCGAGCAGTACTTC.